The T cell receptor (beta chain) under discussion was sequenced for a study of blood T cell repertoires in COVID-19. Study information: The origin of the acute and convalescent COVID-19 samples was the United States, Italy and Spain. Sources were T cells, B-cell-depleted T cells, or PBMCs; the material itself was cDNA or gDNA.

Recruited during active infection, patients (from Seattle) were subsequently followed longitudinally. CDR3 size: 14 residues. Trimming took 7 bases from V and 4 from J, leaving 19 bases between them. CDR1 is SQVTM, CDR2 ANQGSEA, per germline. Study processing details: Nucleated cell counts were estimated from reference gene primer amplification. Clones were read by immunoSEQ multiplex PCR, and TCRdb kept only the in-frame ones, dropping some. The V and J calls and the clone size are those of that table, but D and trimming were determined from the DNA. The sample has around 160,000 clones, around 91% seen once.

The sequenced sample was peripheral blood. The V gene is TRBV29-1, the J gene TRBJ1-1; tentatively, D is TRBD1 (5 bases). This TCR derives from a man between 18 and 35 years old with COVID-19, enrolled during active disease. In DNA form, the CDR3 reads TGCAGCGCTCCAAGGTCAGGGTTTTCCACTGAAGCTTTCTTT. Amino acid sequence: CSAPRSGFSTEAFF.